This T cell receptor (beta chain) was identified during a study of cytomegalovirus exposure and HLA in healthy donors. Turning to the study itself: A subsequent analysis stated that the 120 or so validation repertoires were run on the same platform as the approximately 710 first-cohort repertoires.

Notes on this clone: Its cognate antigen is unknown.

Germline V gives CDR1 GTSNPN, CDR2 SVGIG (reference sequence). The length of the CDR3 is 17 residues. With V trimmed by 2 bases and J by 2 bases, 12 bases remained unmatched. Study results and limitations: Using the classifier, cytomegalovirus status was reportedly diagnosed with high specificity and sensitivity.

The protocol was immunoSEQ multiplex PCR, while the TCRdb copy is restricted to in-frame clones and leaves out a portion. Here the sample spans more than 110,000 clones, roughly 93% being singletons. Source material: PBMCs. The chain has TRBV30 and TRBJ2-3, with 8 nucleotides matching TRBD2. The source is a man younger than 30 in good health and CMV-seropositive. CDR3 amino acids: CAWSFQYPGRATDTQYF. The DNA for the CDR3 is TGTGCCTGGAGTTTCCAGTACCCCGGGAGGGCCACAGATACGCAGTATTTT.